Each of the 11 T cell receptor beta chains below was sequenced from the same sample in a study of T cells in women clearing cervical HPV infection. TCRdb keeps only in-frame clones here, not all; method: immunoSEQ multiplex PCR. Listed are about 30,000 clones; 3.5% falls within the top ten. Sequenced input: blood buffy coat. Receptor source: a woman between 18 and 75 years old with a cervical HPV16 infection that either progressed to CIN3+ or cleared (not recorded which).

As to this clone: The observed sequence ends 3 residues before the CDR3 terminus, with the missing tail filled in from the germline J gene. This chain connects TRBV19 to TRBJ2-2; weak D call: TRBD1 (5 bases). The CDR3 totals 14 residues. Germline CDR1 is LNHDA and CDR2 is SQIVND (reference sequence). The V end was cut by 9 bases, the J end by 0 bases, with 11 bases between. CDR3 residues: CASRAIANTGELFF. The CDR3 DNA, read in part, is TGTGCCAGCAGGGCGATAGCGAACACCGGGGAG.

On this clone itself: Read sequence stops 3 residues before the CDR3 end, and the germline J gene provides the missing end. J is TRBJ2-7 and V is TRBV30; D ambiguous. The V end lost 2 bases, the J end lost 4 bases, and 12 bases lay between the germline ends. This CDR3 region has 13 residues. Germline-derived CDR1 and CDR2 are GTSNPN and SVGIG (reference sequence). CDR3 protein: CAWSKHTTYEQYF. The CDR3 bases that were read are TGTGCCTGGAGTAAACATACAACATACGAG. The full variable domain, rest sourced from reference TRBV30 and TRBJ2-7, is SQTIHQWPATLVQPVGSPLSLECTVEGTSNPNLYWYRQAAGRGLQLLFYSVGIGQISSEVPQNLSASRPQDRQFILSSKKLLLSDSGFYLCAWSKHTTYEQYFGPGTRLTVT.

Regarding this clone: The CDR3 goes on 3 residues after the read ends, and that part is filled in from the germline J gene. This chain links TRBV7-2 with TRBJ2-7; 8 bases fit TRBD1. This CDR3 has 14 amino acids. Per germline, CDR1 SGHTA and CDR2 FQGNSA. V dropped 5 bases and J dropped 5; count of bases not matched to a gene: 8. CDR3 DNA, as far as it was read: TGTGCCAGCAGCAATACCGGGACAGGTCACGAG. Protein sequence: CASSNTGTGHE. The CDR3 in its entirety is CASSNTGTGHEQYF.

Worth noting for this clone: The read stops 3 residues short of the end of the CDR3; the missing end is completed from the germline J gene. The V and J genes are TRBV5-6 and TRBJ1-2, with D tentatively TRBD1 (5 bases). Germline V gene data show CDR1 as SGHDT and CDR2 as YYEEEE. The CDR3 has 11 amino acids. The covered CDR3 bases are TGTGCCAGCACCTCAGGGTCCGGC. Residues: CASTSGSG. Given in full, the CDR3 is CASTSGSGYTF.

Remarks on this clone: The sequence runs out 3 residues before the end of the CDR3; the remainder is reconstructed from the germline J gene. The rearrangement links TRBV5-1 to TRBJ1-3; D not certain. CDR1 is SGHRS, CDR2 YFSETQ, per germline. V lost 4 bases to trimming and J lost 0 bases, with 11 bases between them. The CDR3 is 15 amino acids. The CDR3 loop is CASSPRALSGNTIYF. CDR3 bases read: TGCGCCAGCAGCCCGAGGGCCCTCTCTGGAAACACC.

As for this clone: With the read ending 3 residues before the CDR3 end, the germline J gene is used to fill in that end. The chain is built from TRBV19 and TRBJ2-1, with D uncertain. Germline CDR1 is LNHDA and CDR2 is SQIVND (reference sequence). The ends were cut back, 6 bases at V and 2 bases at J, with 11 bases in the middle. The CDR3 extends over 14 amino acids. CDR3 loop: CASSPRPAYNEQFF. Partial CDR3 DNA: TGTGCCAGTAGCCCCCGTCCAGCCTACAATGAG.

Notes on this clone: Coverage ceases 3 residues before the CDR3 finishes, and the germline J gene fills in the end. The same CDR3 can be traced to other DNA sequences in this sample. The chain carries TRBV18 and TRBJ1-2, with TRBD1 matching 12 bases. Germline values: CDR1 KGHSH, CDR2 LQKENI. This CDR3 contains 17 residues. The J segment lost 2 bases and the V segment lost 6 bases, leaving 10 bases of the junction unmatched. The CDR3 bases that were read are TGTGCCAGCTCGTCCGGGACAGGGGGCGACTTAAACTATGGC. Translated: CASSSGTGGDLNYG. In full, the CDR3 reads CASSSGTGGDLNYGYTF. The full variable domain, in which reference TRBV18 and TRBJ1-2 provide the parts outside the CDR3, is NAGVMQNPRHLVRRRGQEARLRCSPMKGHSHVYWYRQLPEEGLKFMVYLQKENIIDESGMPKERFSAEFPKEGPSILRIQQVVRGDSAAYFCASSSGTGGDLNYGYTFGSGTRLTVV.

Turning to this clone: The DNA ends 3 residues before the CDR3 does, and the rest of the CDR3 is filled in from the germline J gene. The J gene is TRBJ2-5, the V gene TRBV5-1; 7 nucleotides match TRBD2. V was clipped by 1 base and J by 5 bases; unmatched bases: 2. The CDR3 runs 13 residues. Per germline, CDR1 SGHRS and CDR2 YFSETQ. The sequenced part of the CDR3 DNA is TGCGCCAGCAGCTTGCGGGGAGGGGAGACC. Encoded protein: CASSLRGGET. The CDR3 as a whole reads CASSLRGGETQYF.

As regards this clone: The read comes to an end 3 residues before the CDR3 does, leaving the germline J gene to fill in the end. This chain uses TRBV7-2 with TRBJ2-5; possible D gene TRBD2, 6 bases. In germline, CDR1 is SGHTA, CDR2 FQGNSA. The CDR3 has 11 residues. The sequenced CDR3 bases are TGTGCCAGCAGCCGCGGGACTACC. The encoded protein is CASSRGTT. The complete CDR3 reads CASSRGTTQYF.

Of note for this clone: The missing CDR3 end, 3 residues past where the read stops, is filled in from the germline J gene. The chain recombines TRBV6-2 or TRBV6-3 with TRBJ2-7; no reliable D call. The CDR3 is 16 amino acids. V lost 0 bases and J 0 bases, leaving 12 bases between the germline ends. Germline CDR1 is MNHEY and CDR2 is SVGEGT. The CDR3 region is CASSYSRGHRSYEQYF. CDR3 DNA (partial): TGTGCCAGCAGTTACTCGAGAGGTCACCGCTCCTACGAG.

The CDR3: CASSIDGGRYSYNEQFF. The part of the CDR3 DNA that was read is TGTGCCAGTAGTATAGATGGCGGGAGGTACTCCTACAATGAG. The V and J genes are TRBV19 and TRBJ2-1; TRBD2 matches at 8 bases. Read data end 3 residues before the CDR3 end; the end is taken from the germline J gene. Germline V CDR1 and CDR2: LNHDA, SQIVND (reference sequence). CDR3 length: 17 residues. V trimming: 0 bases; J trimming: 0 bases; junction bases outside the gene matches: 4.